The entry below describes one T cell receptor beta chain. Antigen specificity is unknown. The data derive from a study of CXCR3-negative and CXCR3-positive naive CD8 T cells. About the research overall: The libraries yielded 120 million to 150 million TRB reads, about 1.5 +/- 0.3 million each. Study observations and caveats: Fresh PBMCs went into most assays, and CXCR3 expression partly declined after cryopreservation. With respect to TRBV-TRBJ usage, naive CXCR3-negative and CXCR3-positive cells were similar; memory differed. Both of the naive subsets showed about the same high diversity, but memory CD8+ cells had much less.

5' RACE with UMI labels generated the TRB cDNA libraries. Following a re-call of the 5' RACE reads, TCRdb has one entry per CDR3 protein and lacks DNA. This sample's clone table lists about 40,000 distinct CDR3 sequences. Germline assignment: CDR1 SNHLY and CDR2 FYNNEI. The CDR3 runs 13 residues. V usage is TRBV2 and J usage is TRBJ2-7; lacking DNA, the TRBD1 call made by TCRdb goes unchecked. Sequencing used memory CD8+ T cells from blood. This clonotype was sampled from a human donor in good health. Some clones in this sample may be carry-over from other donors' samples. CDR3 amino acids: CASSPGQVYEQYF.